The 8 T cell receptor beta chains below all came from one sample that was sequenced in a study of early T cells in non-severe SARS-CoV-2 infection. MiXCR, run by TCRdb on the 5' RACE reads, gives a single entry per CDR3 protein. Of 60,000 or so distinct CDR3 sequences in the sample, more than 8.5% were seen once. The sequenced material came from whole blood. These receptors were taken from an adult who was a healthcare worker with PCR-confirmed SARS-CoV-2 infection or an uninfected control (not recorded which).

This clonotype appeared a few times. The chain links TRBV29-1 to TRBJ1-4, with 7 bases that match TRBD1. The CDR3 is 14 residues long. Losses at the gene ends were 6 bases for V and 8 bases for J; bases not matched to a gene: 12. CDR1 is SQVTM, CDR2 ANQGSEA, per germline. Here the CDR3 reads CSVSEGGLGEKLFF. DNA for the CDR3: TGCAGCGTCTCCGAAGGGGGCTTGGGGGAAAAACTGTTTTTT.

This clonotype has just a few counts. This chain uses TRBV6-5 with TRBJ1-1; 7 bases align to TRBD1. The CDR3 runs to 16 residues. The V gene's germline CDR1 is MNHEY and CDR2 SVGAGI. The trim removed 2 bases at V and 0 bases at J, leaving 6 bases unmatched. The CDR3 DNA is TGTGCCAGCAGTTACGCGACAGGGAGGGTGAACACTGAAGCTTTCTTT. Translating it yields CASSYATGRVNTEAFF.

Many counts were recorded for this clonotype. The V call is TRBV9, the J call TRBJ2-3, with no clear D. With 3 bases removed from V and 0 bases from J, the gap between germline ends came to 11 bases. The CDR3 loop spans 15 amino acids. Per the germline V gene, CDR1 is SGDLS and CDR2 is YYNGEE. The CDR3 bases are TGTGCCAGCAGCGACGGCCGAGACAGCACAGATACGCAGTATTTT. It translates to CASSDGRDSTDTQYF.

This clonotype came up a few times. The gene calls are TRBV5-1 and TRBJ2-2; 8 bases are shared with TRBD2. Per the germline V gene, CDR1 is SGHRS and CDR2 is YFSETQ. The CDR3 runs 17 residues. Trimming cost V 4 bases and J 3 bases; bases outside gene matches: 11. The CDR3 sequence: CASSRGAGVMDTGELFF. The CDR3 DNA reads TGCGCCAGCAGCCGCGGAGCGGGAGTGATGGACACCGGGGAGCTGTTTTTT.

This clonotype was observed at least ten times. One end of the junction is discordant with germline, which a read error may explain. This rearrangement joins TRBV7-6 to TRBJ2-3; 8 bases map to TRBD2. Germline V CDR1 and CDR2: SGHVS, FNYEAQ. The CDR3 contains 13 residues. This chain's CDR3 is CASSPTGTRPPNF. CDR3 DNA: TGTGCCAGCAGCCCGACCGGGACTAGGCCGCCGAATTTT. Full variable domain (remainder filled in from reference TRBV7-6 and TRBJ2-3): GAGVSQSPRYKVTKRGQDVALRCDPISGHVSLYWYRQALGQGPEFLTYFNYEAQQDKSGLPNDRFSAERPEGSISTLTIQRTEQRDSAMYRCASSPTGTRPPNFGPGTRLTVL.

This clonotype was seen at least ten times. The rearrangement joins TRBV29-1 to TRBJ1-1; D is uncertain. The germline CDR1 and CDR2 sequences are SQVTM and ANQGSEA. This CDR3 is 11 amino acids long. The CDR3 region has the DNA TGCACATTCCGACGGGGCACTGAAGCTTTCTTT. Translating it yields CTFRRGTEAFF.

This clonotype was seen ten or more times. The chain has TRBV6-6 and TRBJ2-2; TRBD2 is a possible D gene (5 bases). CDR1 MNHNY and CDR2 SVGAGI come from the germline V gene (reference sequence). The V and J ends lost 6 bases and 3 bases respectively, with 11 bases between them. The CDR3 is 14 residues long. The CDR3 here is CASSPTRDTGELFF. CDR3 nucleotides: TGTGCCAGCAGCCCCACGAGGGACACCGGGGAGCTGTTTTTT.

This clonotype has ten or more counts. The V gene is TRBV5-1, the J gene TRBJ2-1, with 9 bases that match TRBD1. The V gene end was trimmed by 4 bases and the J gene end by 15 bases; junction bases not matched to a gene: 8. CDR3 length: 12 residues. Germline-derived CDR1 and CDR2 are SGHRS and YFSETQ. In DNA, the CDR3 is TGCGCCAGCAGCGATCACAGGGGGCGGGCGTTCTTC. Translating gives CASSDHRGRAFF.